A single sample gave rise to the 26 T cell receptor beta chains below, sequenced in a study of blood T cell repertoires in COVID-19. Sequencing was performed with immunoSEQ multiplex PCR; in TCRdb, only in-frame clones are kept and a portion is missing. The sample has 350,000 to 450,000 clones, approximately 81% seen once. Sequenced input: peripheral blood. These TCRs come from a woman aged 18-29 years with acute or convalescent COVID-19.

This clone was found a few times. The chain employs TRBV7-2 and TRBJ1-6; D possibly corresponds to TRBD1 (6 bases). V lost 5 bases and J 10 bases, leaving 15 bases between the germline ends. There are 14 residues in the CDR3. CDR1 and CDR2 from the germline V gene are SGHTA and FQGNSA. DNA for the CDR3: TGTGCCAGCAGCGACAGGAGTCCGGGATCACCCCTCCACTTT. It specifies CASSDRSPGSPLHF.

V usage is TRBV2 and J usage is TRBJ2-1; 11 bases align to TRBD2. The CDR3 spans 15 residues. Per the germline V gene, CDR1 is SNHLY and CDR2 is FYNNEI. The ends lost 7 bases at V and 7 bases at J; junction bases unmatched: 9. CDR3 in DNA: TGTGCCAGCACCAAGGAACTAGCGGGAGTTAATGAGCAGTTCTTC. This codes for CASTKELAGVNEQFF.

The chain has TRBV15 and TRBJ2-7; 7 nucleotides agree with TRBD1. With V trimmed by 6 bases and J by 4 bases, 9 bases remained unmatched. The CDR3 contains 14 residues. Germline V lookup: CDR1 LNHNV, CDR2 YYDKDF (reference sequence). CDR3 coding DNA: TGTGCCACCAGTAAGGAACGACAGGGATACGAGCAGTACTTC. It is translated as CATSKERQGYEQYF.

V gene TRBV11-2 combines with J gene TRBJ2-2, with D possibly TRBD1 on 5 matching bases. CDR1 is SGHAT and CDR2 is FQNNGV in the germline V gene. This CDR3 comprises 15 residues. The V end was cut by 4 bases, the J end by 4 bases, with 13 bases between. The CDR3 nucleotides read TGTGCCAGCAGCTCCCAGGGATGGGGCACCGGGGAGCTGTTTTTT. It translates to CASSSQGWGTGELFF.

The chain uses TRBV5-4 and TRBJ2-4; weak D call: TRBD2 (5 bases). Deletions cut 4 bases from V and 0 bases from J, with 14 bases between. The CDR3 has 16 amino acids. Looked up from germline, CDR1 is SGHNT and CDR2 is YYREEE (reference sequence). This chain's CDR3 is CASSRGADSAKNIQYF. CDR3 coding DNA: TGTGCCAGCAGCCGGGGAGCAGATTCAGCCAAAAACATTCAGTACTTC.

The chain couples TRBV7-3 to TRBJ1-2; D is undetermined. The CDR3 sequence is 13 residues long. The V gene lost 5 bases and the J gene lost 4 bases, with 11 bases spanning the gap. Germline assignment: CDR1 SGHTA and CDR2 FQGTGA. Written as DNA, the CDR3 is TGTGCCAGCAGCAGTGCCAGTTTCTATGGCTACACCTTC. This codes for CASSSASFYGYTF.

The chain uses TRBV3-1 (or the pseudogene TRBV3-2) and TRBJ1-4; 7 positions agree with TRBD1. Germline V gene data show CDR1 as LGHDT and CDR2 as YNNKEL (reference sequence). The CDR3 length is 14 residues. The trim removed 8 bases at V and 3 bases at J, leaving 6 bases unmatched. The CDR3 DNA follows: TGTGCCAGCTCCCTCAGGGGGGCTAATGAAAAACTGTTTTTT. Its protein is CASSLRGANEKLFF.

The V and J genes are TRBV9 and TRBJ2-2, with 7 nucleotides matching TRBD2. The J segment lost 0 bases and the V segment lost 0 bases, leaving 2 bases of the junction unmatched. This CDR3 has 16 residues. Looked up from germline, CDR1 is SGDLS and CDR2 is YYNGEE. DNA for the CDR3: TGTGCCAGCAGCGTAGATGCGGGGGCGAACACCGGGGAGCTGTTTTTT. It specifies CASSVDAGANTGELFF. Full variable domain (remainder filled in from reference TRBV9 and TRBJ2-2): DSGVTQTPKHLITATGQRVTLRCSPRSGDLSVYWYQQSLDQGLQFLIQYYNGEERAKGNILERFSAQQFPDLHSELNLSSLELGDSALYFCASSVDAGANTGELFFGEGSRLTVL.

Only a few counts were recorded for this clone. This sample also contains other DNA sequences that code for the same CDR3. The V gene is TRBV7-9, the J gene TRBJ1-6, with TRBD1 matching 7 bases. This CDR3 spans 14 amino acids. The junction had 3 bases not matched to a gene; V was cut back by 1 base and J by 9 bases. The V gene's germline CDR1 is SEHNR and CDR2 FQNEAQ (reference sequence). DNA of the CDR3: TGTGCCAGCAGCTTAGGACAGGGAGGTTCACCCCTCCACTTT. It encodes CASSLGQGGSPLHF.

V and J are TRBV4-1 and TRBJ2-1; perhaps TRBD1 as D (6 bases). Germline loops: CDR1 MGHRA, CDR2 YSYEKL. This CDR3 is built from 14 residues. Trimming cost V 0 bases and J 4 bases, with 7 bases left between them. The CDR3: CASSQEQGYNEQFF. The CDR3 DNA follows: TGCGCCAGCAGCCAAGAACAGGGTTACAATGAGCAGTTCTTC.

The chain uses TRBV6-5 and TRBJ1-2; maybe TRBD1 (5 bases). The ends were cut back, 6 bases at V and 0 bases at J, with 11 bases in the middle. The CDR3 is made up of 14 amino acids. Germline CDR1 is MNHEY and CDR2 is SVGAGI. The CDR3 spells CASSPQVSNYGYTF. CDR3 in DNA: TGTGCCAGCAGCCCACAGGTATCTAACTATGGCTACACCTTC.

The chain uses TRBV7-3 and TRBJ1-1; TRBD1 is a possible D gene (5 bases). The CDR3 spans 13 residues. Trimming cost V 7 bases and J 1 base, with 10 bases left between them. Germline V gene lookup returns CDR1 SGHTA and CDR2 FQGTGA. The CDR3 spells CASKRGENTEAFF. CDR3 nucleotide sequence: TGTGCCAGCAAGCGGGGCGAGAACACTGAAGCTTTCTTT.

The rearrangement links TRBV30 to TRBJ1-5; 7 bases align to TRBD1. Trimming at V came to 2 bases and at J to 5 bases, leaving 3 bases not matched to a gene. The CDR3 is 13 residues long. The germline gives CDR1 GTSNPN, CDR2 SVGIG (reference sequence). For the CDR3, the DNA is TGTGCCTGGAGTAAGCAGGGGGATCAGCCCCAGCATTTT. This gives the protein CAWSKQGDQPQHF.

This rearrangement joins TRBV7-3 to TRBJ1-2, with 8 bases lining up with TRBD1. The CDR3 runs 14 residues. With V trimmed by 5 bases and J by 4 bases, 6 bases remained unmatched. Per the germline V gene, CDR1 is SGHTA and CDR2 is FQGTGA. In DNA form, the CDR3 reads TGTGCCAGCAGCCCCGGGACAGGCAGCTATGGCTACACCTTC. Its protein product is CASSPGTGSYGYTF.

The chain is built from TRBV27 and TRBJ2-3, with a tentative D call TRBD2 (6 bases). Trimming stripped 0 bases from V and 5 bases from J, with 12 bases between. CDR1 is MNHEY and CDR2 is SMNVEV in the germline V gene (reference sequence). The CDR3 is 15 residues long. CDR3 nucleotide sequence: TGTGCCAGCAGTTTATCGGCGGCCGGGGGAGATACGCAGTATTTT. This codes for CASSLSAAGGDTQYF.

This rearrangement joins TRBV3-1 (or the pseudogene TRBV3-2) to TRBJ1-2; no reliable D call. Looked up from germline, CDR1 is LGHDT and CDR2 is YNNKEL (reference sequence). The CDR3 length is 14 residues. V was shortened by 1 base and J by 8 bases, with 14 bases between the two germline ends. The CDR3 DNA reads TGTGCCAGCAGCCAAGCTGTCAAAGAGGGCGGCTACACCTTC. Residues: CASSQAVKEGGYTF.

The chain has TRBV6-1 and TRBJ2-3, with 9 bases aligning to TRBD2. Germline CDR1 is MNHNS and CDR2 is SASEGT. Trimming cost V 4 bases and J 3 bases; bases outside gene matches: 20. The length of the CDR3 is 20 residues. CDR3 in amino acids: CASSGRSSGELDGGTDTQYF. The CDR3 nucleotides are TGTGCCAGCAGTGGGCGGTCTAGCGGGGAACTCGATGGTGGAACAGATACGCAGTATTTT.

The gene calls are TRBV5-4 and TRBJ1-1, with D tentatively TRBD1 (6 bases). V was clipped by 4 bases and J by 1 base, with 14 bases between them. The germline gives CDR1 SGHNT, CDR2 YYREEE (reference sequence). CDR3 length: 15 amino acids. CDR3 coding DNA: TGTGCCAGCAGCCCGATGGGGGGGCAGAACACTGAAGCTTTCTTT. Its protein is CASSPMGGQNTEAFF.

The rearrangement uses TRBV5-1 and TRBJ1-1; the match to TRBD1 covers 12 bases. With 4 bases clipped from V and 5 bases from J, the junction kept 6 bases outside the gene matches. Per the germline V gene, CDR1 is SGHRS and CDR2 is YFSETQ. The CDR3 extends over 15 amino acids. CDR3 residues: CASSAGTGGQTEAFF. DNA for the CDR3: TGCGCCAGCAGCGCCGGGACAGGGGGCCAGACTGAAGCTTTCTTT.

The chain has TRBV28 and TRBJ2-1; TRBD2 might be the D (5 bases). Germline V gene sequence: CDR1 MDHEN, CDR2 SYDVKM. This CDR3 comprises 15 residues. Trimming cost V 4 bases and J 4 bases, with 14 bases left between them. The CDR3 nucleotides are TGTGCCAGCAGTTATAGGTTGGGCGGGTACAATGAGCAGTTCTTC. It translates to CASSYRLGGYNEQFF.

This clone was counted once. The chain carries TRBV15 and TRBJ2-7; the match to TRBD1 covers 8 bases. CDR3 length: 15 residues. J was trimmed by 3 bases and V by 0 bases; bases with no gene match: 4. CDR1 is LNHNV, CDR2 YYDKDF, per germline (reference sequence). The CDR3 loop is CATSRDGTGDYEQYF. DNA of the CDR3: TGTGCCACCAGCAGAGACGGGACAGGAGACTACGAGCAGTACTTC.

This chain joins TRBV3-1 (or the pseudogene TRBV3-2) and TRBJ2-1, with TRBD2 matching over 8 bases. The germline V gene has CDR1 LGHDT and CDR2 YNNKEL (reference sequence). CDR3 length: 16 residues. Trimming removed 1 base from V and 5 bases from J; junction bases left unmatched: 7. This chain's CDR3 is CASSQGGSGTHNEQFF. CDR3 in DNA: TGTGCCAGCAGCCAAGGCGGTAGCGGGACCCACAATGAGCAGTTCTTC.

The J gene is TRBJ1-2, the V gene TRBV5-1; D remains unclear. The germline V gene has CDR1 SGHRS and CDR2 YFSETQ. V lost 0 bases to trimming and J lost 3 bases, with 9 bases between them. CDR3 length equals 14 residues. The CDR3 protein is CASSLGHWHYGYTF. The CDR3 coding sequence is TGCGCCAGCAGCTTGGGACATTGGCACTATGGCTACACCTTC.

The chain carries TRBV6-1 and TRBJ2-1, with TRBD1 identical over 7 bases. The CDR3 runs 12 residues. In germline, CDR1 is MNHNS, CDR2 SASEGT. Unmatched junction bases numbered 0, after V lost 3 bases and J lost 7 bases. The CDR3 sequence is CASSDRGNEQFF. In DNA form, the CDR3 reads TGTGCCAGCAGTGACAGGGGGAATGAGCAGTTCTTC.

The V call is TRBV12-3 or TRBV12-4, the J call TRBJ2-1; TRBD2 matches at 8 bases. After removal of 4 bases from V and 12 bases from J, the junction contained 5 bases not matched to a gene. CDR3 length equals 12 residues. CDR3 nucleotide sequence: TGTGCCAGCAGTTCACCGGGGGGGATGCAGTTCTTC. It codes for CASSSPGGMQFF.

V usage is TRBV14 and J usage is TRBJ1-2, with 7 bases lining up with TRBD1. V lost 7 bases, J lost 6 bases, and 14 bases stayed unmatched. The CDR3 consists of 15 residues. The germline V gene encodes CDR1 SGHDN and CDR2 FVKESK. CDR3 DNA sequence: TGTGCCAGCACTGCAAGTAGACAGGGTAATCATGGCTACACCTTC. Residues: CASTASRQGNHGYTF.